This TCR beta chain is from a study of blood T cells in healthy people across ages. V lost 7 bases, J lost 8 bases, and 8 bases stayed unmatched. Germline loops: CDR1 MDHEN, CDR2 SYDVKM. The CDR3 covers 14 residues. A second PCR of about 6 to 11 cycles used a sample-barcoded 5' primer and a J-beta primer mix. TCRdb re-called the 5' RACE reads through MiXCR, storing one row per CDR3 protein. The profile shows hundreds of thousands of distinct CDR3 sequences, around half of them singletons. The sample consisted of blood. The clonotype was recovered from a woman in her fifties or sixties in good health. V is TRBV28 and J is TRBJ1-4, with TRBD1 matching 9 bases. Written as DNA, the CDR3 is TGTGCCAGCAACTCCGGGACAGGGTACGAAAAACTGTTTTTT. Protein product: CASNSGTGYEKLFF.